This TCR beta chain was sequenced for a study of T cells after yellow fever vaccination. Study-wide context: Preparation used SMART-Seq v4 Ultra Low Input for the low-cell-number fractions. Study-level results: Most clones from primary vaccination resurfaced after the booster (about 96% CD4, 70% to 90% CD8).

This clonotype was counted many times. Its antigen is as yet unknown. The germline CDR1 and CDR2 sequences are SGHVS and FNYEAQ. This CDR3 contains 15 residues. Trimming took off 0 bases at V and 7 bases at J, with 15 bases between the two ends. Universal primer sites and UMIs were introduced during 5'RACE template-switching synthesis of TCR cDNA. TCRdb redid the calling of the 5' RACE reads with MiXCR, one entry per CDR3 protein. In the table there are under 350,000 distinct CDR3 sequences, about 4% of which are singletons. The sequence came from a man between 18 and 29 years old who received the YFV17D yellow fever vaccine. The chain uses TRBV7-6 and TRBJ1-1; D unclear. The sample here was PBMCs, taken 5 days after the yellow fever booster vaccination. For the CDR3, the DNA is TGTGCCAGCAGCTTAGCTGGGAACGGAATGAGTGAAGCTTTCTTT. It is translated as CASSLAGNGMSEAFF.